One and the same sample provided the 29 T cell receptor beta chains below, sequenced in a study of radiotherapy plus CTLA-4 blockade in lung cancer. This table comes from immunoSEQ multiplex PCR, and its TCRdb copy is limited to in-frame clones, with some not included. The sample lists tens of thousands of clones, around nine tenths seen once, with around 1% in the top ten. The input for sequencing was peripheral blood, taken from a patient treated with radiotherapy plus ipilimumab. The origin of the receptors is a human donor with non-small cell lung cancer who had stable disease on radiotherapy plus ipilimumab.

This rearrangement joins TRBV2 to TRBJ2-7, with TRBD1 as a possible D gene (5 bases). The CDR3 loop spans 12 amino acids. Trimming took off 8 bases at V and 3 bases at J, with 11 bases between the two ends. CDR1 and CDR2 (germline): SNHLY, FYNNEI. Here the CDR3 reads CASLDRNYEQYF. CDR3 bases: TGTGCCAGCCTTGACAGAAACTACGAGCAGTACTTC.

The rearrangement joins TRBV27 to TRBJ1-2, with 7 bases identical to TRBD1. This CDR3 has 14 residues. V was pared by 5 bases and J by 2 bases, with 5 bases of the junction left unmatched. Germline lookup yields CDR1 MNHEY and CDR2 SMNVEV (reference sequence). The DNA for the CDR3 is TGTGCCAGCAGTGCATTACAGGGGAACTATGGCTACACCTTC. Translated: CASSALQGNYGYTF.

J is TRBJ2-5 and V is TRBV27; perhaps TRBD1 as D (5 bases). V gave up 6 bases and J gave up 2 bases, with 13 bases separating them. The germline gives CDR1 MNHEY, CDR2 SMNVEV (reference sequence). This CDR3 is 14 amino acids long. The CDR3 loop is CASRDQGLQETQYF. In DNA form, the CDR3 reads TGTGCCAGCAGGGACCAGGGCCTTCAAGAGACCCAGTACTTC.

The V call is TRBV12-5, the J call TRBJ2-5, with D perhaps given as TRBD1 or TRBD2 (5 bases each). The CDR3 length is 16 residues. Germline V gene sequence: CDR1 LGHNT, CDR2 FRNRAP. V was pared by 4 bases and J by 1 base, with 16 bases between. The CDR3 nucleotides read TGTGCTAGTGGTTGGGGGATGAGGGGTTTCCAAGAGACCCAGTACTTC. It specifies CASGWGMRGFQETQYF.

CDR3 coding DNA: TGTGCCAGTAGTCCCTCCGGGACTAGCGGGAGAGGCGGGGAGCTGTTTTTT. Protein sequence: CASSPSGTSGRGGELFF. The V call is TRBV19, the J call TRBJ2-2; TRBD2 matches 14 bases. The CDR3 spans 17 residues. The J segment lost 7 bases and the V segment lost 5 bases, leaving 9 bases of the junction unmatched. Per germline, CDR1 LNHDA and CDR2 SQIVND (reference sequence).

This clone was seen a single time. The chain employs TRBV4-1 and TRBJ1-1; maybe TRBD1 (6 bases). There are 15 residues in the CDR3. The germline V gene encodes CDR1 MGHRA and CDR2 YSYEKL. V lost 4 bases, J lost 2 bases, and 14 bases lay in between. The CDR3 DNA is TGCGCCAGCAGCCGACAGGAACAGACAAACACTGAAGCTTTCTTT. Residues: CASSRQEQTNTEAFF.

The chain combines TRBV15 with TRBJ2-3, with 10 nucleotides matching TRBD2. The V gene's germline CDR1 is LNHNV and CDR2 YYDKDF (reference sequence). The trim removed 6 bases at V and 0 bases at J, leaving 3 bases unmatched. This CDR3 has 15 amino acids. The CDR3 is CATREREGSTDTQYF. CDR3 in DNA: TGTGCCACCAGGGAGCGGGAGGGCAGCACAGATACGCAGTATTTT. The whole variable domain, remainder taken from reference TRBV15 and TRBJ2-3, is DAMVIQNPRYQVTQFGKPVTLSCSQTLNHNVMYWYQQKSSQAPKLLFHYYDKDFNNEADTPDNFQSRRPNTSFCFLDIRSPGLGDTAMYLCATREREGSTDTQYFGPGTRLTVL.

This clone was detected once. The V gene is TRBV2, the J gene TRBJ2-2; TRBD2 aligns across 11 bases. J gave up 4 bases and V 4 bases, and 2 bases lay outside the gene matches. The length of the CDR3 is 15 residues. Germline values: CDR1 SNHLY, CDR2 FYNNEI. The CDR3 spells CASSASGRLTGELFF. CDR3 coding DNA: TGTGCCAGCAGTGCTAGCGGGAGGCTCACCGGGGAGCTGTTTTTT.

The chain's CDR3 is CASSSQWFYEQYF. CDR3 in DNA: TGTGCCAGTAGTAGCCAGTGGTTCTACGAGCAGTACTTC. The chain joins TRBV19 to TRBJ2-7, with D unclear. The CDR3 is made up of 13 amino acids. With 4 bases removed from V and 3 bases from J, the gap between germline ends came to 10 bases. Germline V CDR1 and CDR2: LNHDA, SQIVND (reference sequence).

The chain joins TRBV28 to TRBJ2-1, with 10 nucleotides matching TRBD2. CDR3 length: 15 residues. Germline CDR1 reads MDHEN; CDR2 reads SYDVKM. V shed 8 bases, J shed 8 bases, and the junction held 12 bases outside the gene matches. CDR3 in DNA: TGTGCCAGCGGTAAGCGGGAGGGCCCGGTACATGAGCAGTTCTTC. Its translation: CASGKREGPVHEQFF.

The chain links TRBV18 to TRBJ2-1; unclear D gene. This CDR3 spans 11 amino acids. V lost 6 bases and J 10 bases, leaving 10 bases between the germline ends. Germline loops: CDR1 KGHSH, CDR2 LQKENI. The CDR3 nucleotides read TGTGCCAGCTCGCCCCAAGCGGAGCAGTTCTTC. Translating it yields CASSPQAEQFF.

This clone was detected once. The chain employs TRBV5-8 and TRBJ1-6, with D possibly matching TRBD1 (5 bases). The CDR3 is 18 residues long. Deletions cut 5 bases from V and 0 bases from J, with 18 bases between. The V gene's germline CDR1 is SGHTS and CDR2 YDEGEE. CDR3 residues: CASRLETALSSYNSPLHF. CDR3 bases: TGTGCCAGCAGACTCGAGACAGCTCTTAGCTCCTATAATTCACCCCTCCACTTT.

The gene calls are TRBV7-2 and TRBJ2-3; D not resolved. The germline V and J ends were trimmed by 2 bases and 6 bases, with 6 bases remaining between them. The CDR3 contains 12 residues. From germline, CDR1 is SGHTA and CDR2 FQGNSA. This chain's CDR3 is CASSLYRDTQYF. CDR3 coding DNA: TGTGCCAGCAGCTTATATAGGGATACGCAGTATTTT.

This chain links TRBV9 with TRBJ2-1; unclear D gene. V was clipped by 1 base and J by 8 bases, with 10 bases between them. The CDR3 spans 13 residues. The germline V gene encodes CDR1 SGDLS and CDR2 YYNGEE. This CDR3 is CASSVTLGDEQFF. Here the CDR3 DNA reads TGTGCCAGCAGCGTAACCTTAGGCGATGAGCAGTTCTTC.

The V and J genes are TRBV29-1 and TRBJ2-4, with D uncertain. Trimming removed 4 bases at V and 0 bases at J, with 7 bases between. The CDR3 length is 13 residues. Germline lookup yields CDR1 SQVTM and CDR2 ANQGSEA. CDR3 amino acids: CSVGVLAKNIQYF. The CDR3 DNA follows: TGCAGCGTTGGAGTATTAGCCAAAAACATTCAGTACTTC.

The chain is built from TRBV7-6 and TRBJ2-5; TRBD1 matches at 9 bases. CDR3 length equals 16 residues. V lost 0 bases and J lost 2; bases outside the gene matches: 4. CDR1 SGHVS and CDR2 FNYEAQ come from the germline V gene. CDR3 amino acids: CASSLALTGGQETQYF. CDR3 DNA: TGTGCCAGCAGCTTAGCCTTGACAGGGGGACAAGAGACCCAGTACTTC.

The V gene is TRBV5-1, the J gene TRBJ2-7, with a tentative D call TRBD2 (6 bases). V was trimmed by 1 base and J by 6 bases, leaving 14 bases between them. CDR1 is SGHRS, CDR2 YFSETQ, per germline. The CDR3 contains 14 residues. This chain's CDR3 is CASSLSGGASEQYF. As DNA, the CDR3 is TGCGCCAGCAGCTTGTCGGGCGGGGCTAGCGAGCAGTACTTC.

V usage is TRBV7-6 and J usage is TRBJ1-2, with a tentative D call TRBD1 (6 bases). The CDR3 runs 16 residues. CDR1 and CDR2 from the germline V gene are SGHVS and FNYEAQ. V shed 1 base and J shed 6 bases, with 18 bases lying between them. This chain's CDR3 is CASSLVVQGSGDGYTF. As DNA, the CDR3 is TGTGCCAGCAGCTTAGTTGTACAGGGTTCAGGCGATGGCTACACCTTC.

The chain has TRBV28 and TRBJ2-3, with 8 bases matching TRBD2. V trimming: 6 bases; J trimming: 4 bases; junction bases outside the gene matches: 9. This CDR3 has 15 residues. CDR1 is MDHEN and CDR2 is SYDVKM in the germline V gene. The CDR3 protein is CASRTSGGRSDTQYF. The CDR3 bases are TGTGCCAGCAGAACTAGCGGAGGGAGGTCAGATACGCAGTATTTT.

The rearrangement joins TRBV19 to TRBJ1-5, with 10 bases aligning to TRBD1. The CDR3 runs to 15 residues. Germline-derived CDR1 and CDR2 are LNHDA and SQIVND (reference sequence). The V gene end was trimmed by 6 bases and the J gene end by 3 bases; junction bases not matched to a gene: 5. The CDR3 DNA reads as TGTGCCAGTAGGGGGGACAGGGGTCCCAATCAGCCCCAGCATTTT. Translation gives CASRGDRGPNQPQHF.

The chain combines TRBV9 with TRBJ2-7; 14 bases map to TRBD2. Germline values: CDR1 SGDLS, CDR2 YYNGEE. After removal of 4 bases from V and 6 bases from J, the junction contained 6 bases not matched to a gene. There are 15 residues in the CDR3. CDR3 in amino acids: CASSPGTSGSLEQYF. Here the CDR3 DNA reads TGTGCCAGCAGCCCCGGGACTAGCGGGAGTCTCGAGCAGTACTTC.

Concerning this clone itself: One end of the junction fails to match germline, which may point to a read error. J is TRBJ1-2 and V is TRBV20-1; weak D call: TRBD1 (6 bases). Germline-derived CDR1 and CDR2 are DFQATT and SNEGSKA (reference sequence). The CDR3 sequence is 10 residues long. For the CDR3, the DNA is TGTGGGACAACCATCTATGGCTACACCTTC. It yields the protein CGTTIYGYTF.

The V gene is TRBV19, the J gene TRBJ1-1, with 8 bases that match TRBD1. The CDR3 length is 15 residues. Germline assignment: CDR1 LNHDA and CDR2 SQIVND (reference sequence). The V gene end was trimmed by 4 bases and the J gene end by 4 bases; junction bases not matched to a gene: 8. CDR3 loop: CASSNGRGLFTEAFF. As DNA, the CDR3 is TGTGCCAGTAGTAACGGCAGGGGGCTTTTCACTGAAGCTTTCTTT.

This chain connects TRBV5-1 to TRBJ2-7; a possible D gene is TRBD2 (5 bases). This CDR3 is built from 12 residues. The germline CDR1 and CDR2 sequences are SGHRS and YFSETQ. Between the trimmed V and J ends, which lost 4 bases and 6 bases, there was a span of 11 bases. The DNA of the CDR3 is TGCGCCAGCAGCCTGTCTCGGGGCGAGCAGTACTTC. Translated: CASSLSRGEQYF. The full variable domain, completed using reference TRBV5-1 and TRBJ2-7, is KAGVTQTPRYLIKTRGQQVTLSCSPISGHRSVSWYQQTPGQGLQFLFEYFSETQRNKGNFPGRFSGRQFSNSRSEMNVSTLELGDSALYLCASSLSRGEQYFGPGTRLTVT.

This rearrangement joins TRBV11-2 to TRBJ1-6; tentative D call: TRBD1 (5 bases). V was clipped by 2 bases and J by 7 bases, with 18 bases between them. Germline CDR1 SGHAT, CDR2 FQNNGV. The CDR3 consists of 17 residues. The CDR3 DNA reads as TGTGCCAGCAGCTTACACGGCCTGTGGCGGACAAATTCACCCCTCCACTTT. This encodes CASSLHGLWRTNSPLHF.

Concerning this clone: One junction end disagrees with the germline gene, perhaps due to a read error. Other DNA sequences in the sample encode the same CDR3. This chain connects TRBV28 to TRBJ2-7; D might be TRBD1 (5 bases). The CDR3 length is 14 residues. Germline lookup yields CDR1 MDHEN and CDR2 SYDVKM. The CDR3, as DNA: TGTGCCAGTAGTTTAAAGGGGCCCTCCTACGAGCAGTACTTC. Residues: CASSLKGPSYEQYF.

The CDR3, as DNA: TGTGCCAGCAGTTTCGGCCTCGTCCCCGGGGAGCTGTTTTTT. As protein: CASSFGLVPGELFF. The chain recombines TRBV28 with TRBJ2-2; D uncertain. Per the germline V gene, CDR1 is MDHEN and CDR2 is SYDVKM. This CDR3 contains 14 residues. Trimming took off 3 bases at V and 6 bases at J, with 11 bases between the two ends.

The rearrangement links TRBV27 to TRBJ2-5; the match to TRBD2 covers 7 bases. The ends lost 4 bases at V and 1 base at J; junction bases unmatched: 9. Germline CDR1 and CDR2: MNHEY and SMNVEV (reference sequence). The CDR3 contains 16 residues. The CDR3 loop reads CASSSLSREPQETQYF. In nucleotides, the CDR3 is TGTGCCAGCAGTTCCCTGTCGCGGGAGCCCCAAGAGACCCAGTACTTC.

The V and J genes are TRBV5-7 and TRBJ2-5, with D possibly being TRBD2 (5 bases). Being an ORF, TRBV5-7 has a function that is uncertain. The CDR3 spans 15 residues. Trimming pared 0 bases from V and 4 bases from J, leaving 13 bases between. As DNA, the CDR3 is TGTGCCAGCAGCTTGGATCGGGAAAAGGTAGAGACCCAGTACTTC. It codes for CASSLDREKVETQYF.